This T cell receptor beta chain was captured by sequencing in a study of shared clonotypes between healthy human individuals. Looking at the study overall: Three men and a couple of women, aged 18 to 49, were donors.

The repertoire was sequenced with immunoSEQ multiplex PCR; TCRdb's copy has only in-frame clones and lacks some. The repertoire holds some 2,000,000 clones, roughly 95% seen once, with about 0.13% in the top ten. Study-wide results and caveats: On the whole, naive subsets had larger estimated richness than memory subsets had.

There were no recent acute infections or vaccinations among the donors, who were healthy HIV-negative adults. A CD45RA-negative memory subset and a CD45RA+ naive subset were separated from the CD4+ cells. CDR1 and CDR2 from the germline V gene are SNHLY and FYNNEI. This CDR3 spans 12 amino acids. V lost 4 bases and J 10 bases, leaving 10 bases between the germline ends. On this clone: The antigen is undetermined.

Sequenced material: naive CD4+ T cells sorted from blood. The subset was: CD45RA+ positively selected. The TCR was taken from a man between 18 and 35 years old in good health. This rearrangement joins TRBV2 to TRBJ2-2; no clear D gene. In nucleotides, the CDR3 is TGTGCCAGCAGTGCTCGACAAACGGAGCTGTTTTTT. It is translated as CASSARQTELFF.